The 15 T cell receptor beta chains listed next were all sequenced from one sample in a study of beta chain features in type 1 diabetes. The sequenced template was cDNA made from the entire isolated RNA. Method: immunoSEQ multiplex PCR; TCRdb's copy keeps in-frame clones and lacks some. This sample carries about 700,000 clones, roughly 13% of them seen once, and the ten largest clones take 0.02% to 0.025%. Antigens of these TCRs are unknown. Study-wide points: TCRB CDR3s from Type 1 diabetes patients were moderately but significantly shorter in all four CD4+ subsets.

The sequenced sample consisted of naive CD4+ T cells from blood. These receptors came from a man between 18 and 29 years old with type 1 diabetes.

The chain carries TRBV13 and TRBJ1-2, with unresolved D. There are 14 residues in the CDR3. The V gene lost 5 bases and the J gene lost 8 bases, with 18 bases spanning the gap. CDR1 PRHDT and CDR2 FYEKMQ come from the germline V gene (reference sequence). CDR3: CASSPDDGVSGYTF. The CDR3 DNA reads as TGTGCCAGCAGCCCTGACGACGGGGTGTCGGGCTACACCTTC.

The table lists this clone with a few counts. This sequence joins TRBV28 and TRBJ2-1; either TRBD1 or TRBD2 may supply D (5 bases each). Germline loops: CDR1 MDHEN, CDR2 SYDVKM. V was cut by 7 bases and J by 8 bases, with 15 bases left in between. The CDR3 runs 13 residues. The CDR3 sequence is CASTILGVYEQFF. The CDR3, as DNA: TGTGCCAGCACCATCCTGGGGGTCTATGAGCAGTTCTTC.

This clone was counted only a few times. The chain uses TRBV4-1 and TRBJ1-1; 10 bases fit TRBD1. Germline V CDR1 and CDR2: MGHRA, YSYEKL. The trim removed 1 base at V and 4 bases at J, leaving 12 bases unmatched. This CDR3 is 18 amino acids long. CDR3 amino acids: CASSQGGGTGDAGTEAFF. DNA for the CDR3: TGCGCCAGCAGCCAAGGTGGAGGGACAGGGGATGCGGGCACTGAAGCTTTCTTT.

J is TRBJ1-1 and V is TRBV7-3, with a weak D call TRBD1 (5 bases). Trimming took 0 bases from V and 3 from J, leaving 8 bases between them. The CDR3 sequence is 14 residues long. Germline CDR1 SGHTA, CDR2 FQGTGA. The CDR3 DNA sequence: TGTGCCAGCAGCTTAACGTCGGGGGACACTGAAGCTTTCTTT. Protein sequence: CASSLTSGDTEAFF.

This clone was counted a few times. The gene calls are TRBV2 and TRBJ2-2, with D possibly being TRBD1 or TRBD2 (5 bases each). V dropped 3 bases and J dropped 5 bases, with 10 bases sitting between them. CDR3 length: 14 amino acids. Germline V gene sequence: CDR1 SNHLY, CDR2 FYNNEI. The CDR3 spells CASSEGPLTGELFF. The CDR3 nucleotides read TGTGCCAGCAGTGAGGGACCATTAACCGGGGAGCTGTTTTTT.

This clone appeared a few times. The chain uses TRBV1 and TRBJ2-7; the D call in the table, TRBD1, was not verified against the DNA. TRBV1 is termed a pseudogene. The CDR3 extends over 15 amino acids. This CDR3 is CTSSQEPGQGYEQYF. CDR3 in DNA: TGCACCAGCAGCCAAGAACCCGGACAGGGATACGAGCAGTACTTC.

This clone is a singleton in its sample. The genes are TRBV7-9 and TRBJ1-4; TRBD1 matches at 8 bases. The V segment lost 8 bases and the J segment 4 bases; nucleotides outside the gene matches: 6. Germline assignment: CDR1 SEHNR and CDR2 FQNEAQ (reference sequence). The CDR3 extends over 14 amino acids. The CDR3 DNA follows: TGTGCCAGCGGCCGAGACAGGGGTAATGAAAAACTGTTTTTT. Translated: CASGRDRGNEKLFF.

In its sample, this clone was seen a few times. V gene TRBV30 combines with J gene TRBJ2-2, with D uncertain. V was clipped by 4 bases and J by 6 bases, with 12 bases between them. Germline values: CDR1 GTSNPN, CDR2 SVGIG (reference sequence). The CDR3 is 13 residues long. CDR3 loop: CAWTKGPAGELFF. For the CDR3, the DNA is TGTGCCTGGACCAAGGGCCCGGCCGGGGAGCTGTTTTTT.

This clone was detected only a few times. The chain carries TRBV2 and TRBJ2-4, with a weak D call TRBD1 (5 bases). This CDR3 comprises 12 residues. Germline assignment: CDR1 SNHLY and CDR2 FYNNEI. The V end lost 4 bases, the J end lost 6 bases, and 7 bases lay between the germline ends. CDR3 sequence: CASSGGANIQYF. CDR3 coding DNA: TGTGCCAGCAGTGGTGGGGCAAACATTCAGTACTTC.

V usage is TRBV28 and J usage is TRBJ1-2; maybe TRBD1 (5 bases). Germline loops: CDR1 MDHEN, CDR2 SYDVKM. The CDR3 is 11 amino acids. The ends were cut back, 6 bases at V and 7 bases at J, with 9 bases in the middle. CDR3 protein: CASSQGSGYTF. The CDR3 DNA reads TGTGCCAGCAGCCAGGGTTCTGGCTACACCTTC.

The J gene is TRBJ2-3, the V gene TRBV10-3; no firm D call. Germline V lookup: CDR1 ENHRY, CDR2 SYGVKD. The V end was cut by 10 bases, the J end by 6 bases, with 17 bases between. The CDR3 loop spans 13 amino acids. CDR3 protein: CASWDTQVDTQYF. The CDR3 DNA reads TGTGCCAGCTGGGATACCCAGGTGGATACGCAGTATTTT.

This clone occurred a few times. The J gene is TRBJ2-7, the V gene TRBV25-1; weak D call: TRBD2 (5 bases). The CDR3 is 13 amino acids. CDR1 is MGHDK, CDR2 SYGVNS, per germline. Trimming removed 8 bases at V and 0 bases at J, with 11 bases between. CDR3 sequence: CASGLISSYEQYF. The CDR3 DNA follows: TGTGCCAGCGGACTGATAAGCTCCTACGAGCAGTACTTC.

This clone was observed a few times. The rearrangement links TRBV7-2 to TRBJ2-3; 11 bases are a match to TRBD2. In germline, CDR1 is SGHTA, CDR2 FQGNSA. The CDR3 length is 14 residues. The trim removed 5 bases at V and 4 bases at J, leaving 2 bases unmatched. The CDR3 DNA is TGTGCCAGCAGCCTTAGCGGGGGGGCAGATACGCAGTATTTT. Its protein product is CASSLSGGADTQYF.

This clone was recorded a few times. CDR3 region: CASRNLYEQYF. CDR3 bases: TGTGCCAGCAGGAATTTGTACGAGCAGTACTTC. The chain links TRBV28 to TRBJ2-7; no definite D call. Trimming removed 6 bases at V and 4 bases at J, with 7 bases between. The CDR3 runs 11 residues. Germline lookup yields CDR1 MDHEN and CDR2 SYDVKM.

A note on this clone: Within the sample, other DNA sequences also encode this same CDR3. The rearrangement links TRBV18 to TRBJ2-1; D remains unclear. The CDR3 totals 11 residues. Germline CDR1 is KGHSH and CDR2 is LQKENI. Trimming stripped 0 bases from V and 10 bases from J, with 4 bases between. In nucleotides, the CDR3 is TGTGCCAGCTCACCACCTGGGGAGCAGTTCTTC. Translating it yields CASSPPGEQFF.